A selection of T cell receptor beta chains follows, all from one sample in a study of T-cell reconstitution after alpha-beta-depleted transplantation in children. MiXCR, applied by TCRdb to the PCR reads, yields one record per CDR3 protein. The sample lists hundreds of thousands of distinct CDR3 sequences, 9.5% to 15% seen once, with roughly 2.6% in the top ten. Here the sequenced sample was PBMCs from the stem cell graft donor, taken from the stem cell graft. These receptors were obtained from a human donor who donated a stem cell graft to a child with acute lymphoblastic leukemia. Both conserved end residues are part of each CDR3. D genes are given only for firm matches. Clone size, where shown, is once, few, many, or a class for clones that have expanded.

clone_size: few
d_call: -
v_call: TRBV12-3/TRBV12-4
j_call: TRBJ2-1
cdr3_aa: CASREGNEQFF
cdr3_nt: TGTGCCAGCAGGGAGGGAAATGAGCAGTTCTTC

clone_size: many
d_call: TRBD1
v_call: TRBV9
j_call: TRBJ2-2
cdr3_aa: CASSAAFDRGRTGELFF
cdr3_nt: TGTGCCAGCAGCGCCGCCTTCGACAGGGGGCGAACCGGGGAGCTGTTTTTT

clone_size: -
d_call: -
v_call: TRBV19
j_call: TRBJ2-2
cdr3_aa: CASQRAGELFF
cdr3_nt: TGTGCCAGCCAAAGGGCCGGGGAGCTGTTTTTT

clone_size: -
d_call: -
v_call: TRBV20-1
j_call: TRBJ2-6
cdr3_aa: CSAPPIYRTGSSGANVLTF
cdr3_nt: TGCAGTGCTCCCCCCATTTACAGGACGGGGTCCTCTGGGGCCAACGTCCTGACTTTC

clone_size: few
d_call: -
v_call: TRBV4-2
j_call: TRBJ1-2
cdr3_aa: CASSQDRFATTVSGYTF
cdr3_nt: TGTGCCAGCAGCCAAGATCGTTTCGCAACAACAGTGAGCGGCTACACCTTC

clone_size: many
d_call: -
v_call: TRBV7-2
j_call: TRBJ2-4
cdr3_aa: CASSEPRLAKNIQYF
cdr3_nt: TGTGCCAGCAGCGAACCTAGGTTAGCCAAAAACATTCAGTACTTC

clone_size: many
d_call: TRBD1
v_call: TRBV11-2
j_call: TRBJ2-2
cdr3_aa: CASTGQGMGAGELFF
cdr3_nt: TGTGCCAGCACCGGACAGGGGATGGGCGCCGGGGAGCTGTTTTTT

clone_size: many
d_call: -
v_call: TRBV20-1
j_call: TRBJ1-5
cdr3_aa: CSARYRIDADQPQHF
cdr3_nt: TGCAGTGCTAGATATCGGATCGATGCGGATCAGCCCCAGCATTTT

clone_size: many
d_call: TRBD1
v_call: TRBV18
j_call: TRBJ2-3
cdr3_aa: CASSPRTGSTDTQYF
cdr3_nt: TGTGCCAGCTCACCGCGGACAGGGAGCACAGATACGCAGTATTTT

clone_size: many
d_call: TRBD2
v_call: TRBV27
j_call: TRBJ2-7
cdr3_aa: CASSFGTSGSREQYF
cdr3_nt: TGTGCCAGCAGTTTCGGGACTAGCGGGAGTCGTGAGCAGTACTTC

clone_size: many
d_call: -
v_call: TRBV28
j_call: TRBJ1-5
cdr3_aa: CASSLRTGPQHF
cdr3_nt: TGTGCCAGCAGTTTACGCACAGGGCCCCAGCATTTT

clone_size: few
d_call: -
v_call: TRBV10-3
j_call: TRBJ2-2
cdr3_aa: CAIHSGGRTNTGELFF
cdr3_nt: TGTGCCATCCACTCCGGGGGGCGGACGAACACCGGGGAGCTGTTTTTT

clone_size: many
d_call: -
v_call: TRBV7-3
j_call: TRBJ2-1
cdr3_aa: CASSPRGDNEQFF
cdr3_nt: TGTGCCAGCAGCCCCCGTGGCGACAATGAGCAGTTCTTC

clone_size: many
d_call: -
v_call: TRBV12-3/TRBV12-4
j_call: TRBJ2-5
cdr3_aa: CASSYDSQETQYF
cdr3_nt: TGTGCCAGCAGTTATGACAGTCAAGAGACCCAGTACTTC

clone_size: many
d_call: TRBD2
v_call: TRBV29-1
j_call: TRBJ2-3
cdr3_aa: CSVDAGVIDTQYF
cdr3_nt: TGCAGCGTTGATGCGGGAGTTATAGATACGCAGTATTTT

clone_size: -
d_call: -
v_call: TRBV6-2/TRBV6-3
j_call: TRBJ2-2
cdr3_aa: CASSYFSGELFF
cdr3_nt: TGTGCCAGCAGTTACTTTTCCGGGGAGCTGTTTTTT

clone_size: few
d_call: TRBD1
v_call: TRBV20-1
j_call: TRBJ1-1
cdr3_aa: CSAPYRGLRNTEAFF
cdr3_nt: TGCAGTGCTCCCTACAGGGGGTTGAGGAACACTGAAGCTTTCTTT

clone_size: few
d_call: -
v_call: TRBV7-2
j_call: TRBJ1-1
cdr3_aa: CASSLATPMNTEAFF
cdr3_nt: TGTGCCAGCAGCTTAGCGACACCGATGAACACTGAAGCTTTCTTT

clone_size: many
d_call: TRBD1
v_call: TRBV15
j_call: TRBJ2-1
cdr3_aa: CATSGPPPGQGYNEQFF
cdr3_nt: TGTGCCACCAGCGGCCCTCCCCCGGGACAGGGTTACAATGAGCAGTTCTTC

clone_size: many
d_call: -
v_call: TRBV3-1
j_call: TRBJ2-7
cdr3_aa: CASSQGPKGAYEQYF
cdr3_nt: TGTGCCAGCAGCCAAGGACCAAAAGGCGCCTACGAGCAGTACTTC

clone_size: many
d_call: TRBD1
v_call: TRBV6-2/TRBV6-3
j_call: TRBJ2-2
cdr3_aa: CASSYWGQGRSGELFF
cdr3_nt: TGTGCCAGCAGTTACTGGGGACAGGGACGATCCGGGGAGCTGTTTTTT

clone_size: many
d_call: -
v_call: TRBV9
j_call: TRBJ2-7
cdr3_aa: CASSVNAGGNSYEQYF
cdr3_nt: TGTGCCAGCAGCGTAAACGCCGGGGGCAACTCCTACGAGCAGTACTTC

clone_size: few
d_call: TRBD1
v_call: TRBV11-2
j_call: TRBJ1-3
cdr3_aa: CASSSPGGGDSSGNTIYF
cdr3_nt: TGTGCCAGCAGCTCACCGGGGGGCGGGGACAGCTCTGGAAACACCATATATTTT

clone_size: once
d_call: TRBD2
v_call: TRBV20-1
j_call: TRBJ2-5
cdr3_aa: CCARRGLAGAGSQETQYF
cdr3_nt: TGCTGTGCTAGGAGGGGACTAGCGGGGGCCGGGAGCCAAGAGACCCAGTACTTC

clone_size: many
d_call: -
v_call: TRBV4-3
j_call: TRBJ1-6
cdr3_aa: CASSHQTGGTYNSPLHF
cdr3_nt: TGCGCCAGCAGCCACCAGACAGGAGGCACCTATAATTCACCCCTCCACTTT

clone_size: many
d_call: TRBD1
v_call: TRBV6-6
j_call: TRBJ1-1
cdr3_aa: CASSHRDSTEAFF
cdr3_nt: TGTGCCAGCAGCCACAGGGACAGCACTGAAGCTTTCTTT

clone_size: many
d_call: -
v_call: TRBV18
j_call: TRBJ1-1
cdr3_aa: CASSPKQDTEAFF
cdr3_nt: TGTGCCAGCTCACCAAAGCAGGACACTGAAGCTTTCTTT

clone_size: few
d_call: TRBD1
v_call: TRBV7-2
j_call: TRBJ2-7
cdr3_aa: CASSRVQGAGEQYF
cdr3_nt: TGTGCCAGCAGCCGGGTGCAGGGGGCAGGGGAGCAGTACTTC

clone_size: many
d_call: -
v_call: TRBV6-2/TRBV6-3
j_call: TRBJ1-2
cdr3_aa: CASTGTYYGYTF
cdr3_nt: TGTGCCAGCACGGGGACCTACTATGGCTACACCTTC

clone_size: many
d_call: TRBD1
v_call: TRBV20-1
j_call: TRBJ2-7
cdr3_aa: CSASTPGQGAYEQYF
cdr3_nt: TGCAGTGCTAGTACTCCAGGACAGGGGGCCTACGAGCAGTACTTC

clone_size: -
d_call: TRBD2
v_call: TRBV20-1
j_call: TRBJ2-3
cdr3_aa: CSALRGGSTDTQYF
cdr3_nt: TGCAGTGCTCTGCGGGGGGGGAGCACAGATACGCAGTATTTT

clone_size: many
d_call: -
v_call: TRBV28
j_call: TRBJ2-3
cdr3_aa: CASSSPGSTDTQYF
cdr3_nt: TGTGCCTCCTCCTCCCCAGGGAGCACAGATACGCAGTATTTT

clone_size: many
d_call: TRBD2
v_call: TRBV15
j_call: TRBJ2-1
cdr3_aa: CATSRDRLAGANNEQFF
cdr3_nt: TGTGCCACCAGCAGAGATCGTCTAGCGGGAGCCAACAATGAGCAGTTCTTC

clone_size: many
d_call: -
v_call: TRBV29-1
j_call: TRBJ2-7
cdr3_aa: CSVRLGSGYEQYF
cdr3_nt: TGCAGCGTCCGACTGGGGTCTGGCTACGAGCAGTACTTC

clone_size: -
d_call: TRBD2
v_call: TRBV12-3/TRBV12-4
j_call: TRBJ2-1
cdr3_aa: CASRDTSGRAYNEQFF
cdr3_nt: TGTGCCAGCAGGGACACTAGCGGGAGGGCCTACAATGAGCAGTTCTTC

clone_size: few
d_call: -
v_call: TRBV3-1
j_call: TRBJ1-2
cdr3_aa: CASSQESRVYTF
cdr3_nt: TGTGCCAGCAGCCAAGAAAGTCGGGTCTACACCTTC

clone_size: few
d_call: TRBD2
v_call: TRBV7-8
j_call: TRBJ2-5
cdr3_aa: CASSPWASGGPGETQYF
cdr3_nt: TGTGCCAGCAGCCCTTGGGCTAGCGGGGGCCCCGGGGAGACCCAGTACTTC

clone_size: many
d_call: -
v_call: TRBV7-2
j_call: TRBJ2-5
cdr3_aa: CASSLGHLQETQYF
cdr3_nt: TGTGCCAGCAGCTTGGGACATCTCCAAGAGACCCAGTACTTC

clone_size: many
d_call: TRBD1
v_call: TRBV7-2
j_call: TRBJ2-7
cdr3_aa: CASSSLTGGSTYEQYF
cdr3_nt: TGTGCCAGCAGCTCCCTAACAGGGGGAAGTACCTACGAGCAGTACTTC

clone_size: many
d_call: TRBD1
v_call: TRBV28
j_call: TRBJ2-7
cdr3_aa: CASSAGQGGYEQYF
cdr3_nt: TGTGCCAGCAGTGCGGGACAGGGGGGTTACGAGCAGTACTTC

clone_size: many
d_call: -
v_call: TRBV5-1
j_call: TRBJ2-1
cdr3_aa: CASSLDPGRVDAEQFF
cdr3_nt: TGCGCCAGCAGCTTGGACCCAGGCCGGGTGGATGCTGAGCAGTTCTTC

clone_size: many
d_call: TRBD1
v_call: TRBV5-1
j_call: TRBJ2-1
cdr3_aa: CASSINRGKGQFF
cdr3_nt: TGCGCCAGCAGCATAAACAGGGGCAAGGGGCAGTTCTTC

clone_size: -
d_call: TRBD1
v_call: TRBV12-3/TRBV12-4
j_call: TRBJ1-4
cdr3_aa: CASRARGTGGEKLFF
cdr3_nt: TGTGCCAGCAGAGCTCGCGGGACAGGGGGTGAAAAACTGTTTTTT

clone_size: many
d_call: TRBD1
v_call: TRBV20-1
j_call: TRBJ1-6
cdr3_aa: CSAPPGQGANSPLHF
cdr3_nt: TGCAGTGCTCCTCCGGGACAGGGGGCGAATTCACCCCTCCACTTT

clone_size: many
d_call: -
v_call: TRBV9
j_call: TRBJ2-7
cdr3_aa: CASSPLRSSFAYEQYF
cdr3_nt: TGTGCCAGCAGCCCTCTAAGGTCCTCCTTTGCCTACGAGCAGTACTTC

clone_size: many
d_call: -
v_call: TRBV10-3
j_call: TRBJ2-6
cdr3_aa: CAISSGRGSGANVLTF
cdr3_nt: TGTGCCATCAGTTCCGGAAGGGGCTCTGGGGCCAACGTCCTGACTTTC

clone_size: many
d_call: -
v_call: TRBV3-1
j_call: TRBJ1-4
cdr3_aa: CASSHAGQRNEKLFF
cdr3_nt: TGTGCCAGCAGCCATGCTGGACAGAGGAATGAAAAACTGTTTTTT

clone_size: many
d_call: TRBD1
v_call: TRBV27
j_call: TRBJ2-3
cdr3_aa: CASSLSDRHTQYF
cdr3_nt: TGTGCCAGCAGTTTATCGGACAGGCATACGCAGTATTTT

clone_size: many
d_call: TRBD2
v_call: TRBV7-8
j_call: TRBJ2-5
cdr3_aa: CASSLITSGEETQYF
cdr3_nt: TGTGCCAGCAGCTTAATAACTAGCGGGGAAGAGACCCAGTACTTC

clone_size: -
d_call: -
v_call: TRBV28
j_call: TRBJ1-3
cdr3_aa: CASSLVIGRHSGNTIYF
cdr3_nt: TGTGCCAGCAGTTTAGTCATTGGGCGGCACTCTGGAAACACCATATATTTT

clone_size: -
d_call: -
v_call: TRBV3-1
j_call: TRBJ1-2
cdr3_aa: CASSQGAGRGNYGYTF
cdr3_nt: TGTGCCAGCAGCCAAGGGGCCGGACGGGGGAACTATGGCTACACCTTC

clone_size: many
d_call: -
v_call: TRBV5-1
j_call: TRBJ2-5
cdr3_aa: CASSFGSQETQYF
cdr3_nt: TGTGCCAGCAGCTTCGGGTCCCAAGAGACCCAGTACTTC

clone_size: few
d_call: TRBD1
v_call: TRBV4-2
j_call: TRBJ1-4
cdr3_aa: CASSRDRGANEKLFF
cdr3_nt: TGTGCCAGCAGCAGGGACAGGGGGGCTAATGAAAAACTGTTTTTT